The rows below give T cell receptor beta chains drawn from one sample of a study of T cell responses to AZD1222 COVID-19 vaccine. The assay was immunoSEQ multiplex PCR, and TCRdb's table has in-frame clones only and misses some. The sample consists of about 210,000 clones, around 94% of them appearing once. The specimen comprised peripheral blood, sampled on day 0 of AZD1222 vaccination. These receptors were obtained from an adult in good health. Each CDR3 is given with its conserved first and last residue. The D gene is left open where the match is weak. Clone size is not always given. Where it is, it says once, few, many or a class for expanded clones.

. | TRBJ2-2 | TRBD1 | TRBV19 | CASFPGGRSTGELFF | TGTGCCAGTTTCCCAGGGGGACGGAGCACCGGGGAGCTGTTTTTT
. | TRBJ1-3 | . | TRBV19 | CASTRGGNTIYF | TGTGCCAGTACCAGGGGTGGAAACACCATATATTTT
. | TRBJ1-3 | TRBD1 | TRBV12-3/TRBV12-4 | CASSSGQRTIYF | TGTGCCAGCAGTTCGGGACAGAGGACCATATATTTT
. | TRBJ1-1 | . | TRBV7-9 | CASSATAGNTEAFF | TGTGCCAGCAGCGCCACCGCAGGGAACACTGAAGCTTTCTTT
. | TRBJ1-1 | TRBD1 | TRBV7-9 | CASSLIRRDSDLVF | TGTGCCAGCAGCTTAATCCGGAGGGACAGTGATTTGGTCTTT
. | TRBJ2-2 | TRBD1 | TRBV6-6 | CASDRVGNTGELFF | TGTGCCAGCGACAGGGTTGGCAACACCGGGGAGCTGTTTTTT
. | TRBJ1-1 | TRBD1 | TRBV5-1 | CASSPTGQGATEAFF | TGCGCCAGCAGCCCAACAGGACAGGGGGCCACTGAAGCTTTCTTT
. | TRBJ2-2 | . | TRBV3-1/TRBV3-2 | CASSARDTGELFF | TGTGCCAGCAGCGCCCGAGACACCGGGGAGCTGTTTTTT
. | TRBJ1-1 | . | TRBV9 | CASSAEQVNTEAFF | TGTGCCAGCAGCGCGGAACAGGTGAACACTGAAGCTTTCTTT
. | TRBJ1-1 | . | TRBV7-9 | CASSADVGAEAFF | TGTGCCAGCAGCGCGGACGTAGGGGCTGAAGCTTTCTTT
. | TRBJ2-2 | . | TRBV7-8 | CASSLVYGAGSTGELFF | TGTGCCAGCAGCTTAGTTTACGGGGCCGGGAGTACCGGGGAGCTGTTTTTT
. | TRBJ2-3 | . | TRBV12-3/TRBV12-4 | CASRETSTDTQYF | TGTGCCAGCAGGGAAACTAGCACAGATACGCAGTATTTT
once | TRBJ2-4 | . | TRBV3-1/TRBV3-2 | CASSPFFHNIQYF | TGTGCCAGCAGCCCCTTTTTTCACAACATTCAGTACTTC
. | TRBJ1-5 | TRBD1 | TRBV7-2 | CASSRTGERDQPQHF | TGTGCCAGCAGTCGTACAGGGGAGAGGGATCAGCCCCAGCATTTT
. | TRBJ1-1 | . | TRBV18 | CASSRDGRGTEAFF | TGTGCCAGCTCACGTGACGGGCGGGGCACTGAAGCTTTCTTT
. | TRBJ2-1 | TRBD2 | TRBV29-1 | CSVGLAGGTINEQFF | TGCAGCGTCGGACTAGCGGGGGGGACGATCAATGAGCAGTTCTTC
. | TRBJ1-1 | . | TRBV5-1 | CASSLAGTLLGTEAFF | TGCGCCAGCAGCTTGGCAGGAACCCTTTTGGGCACTGAAGCTTTCTTT
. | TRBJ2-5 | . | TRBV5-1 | CASSLALGDGQETQYF | TGCGCCAGCAGCTTGGCATTAGGGGATGGCCAAGAGACCCAGTACTTC
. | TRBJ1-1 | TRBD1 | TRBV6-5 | CASSSIRQGTTEAFF | TGTGCCAGCAGTTCCATACGACAGGGAACGACTGAAGCTTTCTTT
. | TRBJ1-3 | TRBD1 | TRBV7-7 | CASSPGQGAGNTIYF | TGTGCCAGCAGTCCGGGACAGGGGGCAGGAAACACCATATATTTT
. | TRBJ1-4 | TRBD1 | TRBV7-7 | CASSPGQGMDEKLFF | TGTGCCAGCAGCCCTGGACAGGGTATGGATGAAAAACTGTTTTTT
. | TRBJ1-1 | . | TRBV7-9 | CASSVPNTEAFF | TGTGCCAGCAGCGTCCCGAACACTGAAGCTTTCTTT